A single sample is the source of the 6 T cell receptor beta chains below, sequenced in a study of shared clonotypes between healthy human individuals. Assay used: immunoSEQ multiplex PCR; TCRdb lists only in-frame clones, some missing. The table records around 2.1 million clones, approximately 94% of them present only once. Positively selected for CCR7, the CD45RO-negative cells used as naive CD8 cells excluded terminally differentiated effector memory CD45RA+ cells. Sequencing used naive CD8+ T cells from PBMCs. These receptors all come from a young man in good health. Some clones in this sample may be carry-over from other donors' samples.

The chain has TRBV6-1 and TRBJ2-3; D perhaps matches TRBD1 (5 bases). Trimming took 0 bases from V and 0 from J, leaving 13 bases between them. CDR3 length: 17 amino acids. Germline CDR1 and CDR2: MNHNS and SASEGT. The CDR3 spells CASSEASGYLSTDTQYF. The CDR3 DNA follows: TGTGCCAGCAGTGAAGCCTCAGGGTATCTTAGCACAGATACGCAGTATTTT.

The rearrangement uses TRBV7-9 and TRBJ1-1, with TRBD1 matching over 12 bases. CDR1 and CDR2 from the germline V gene are SEHNR and FQNEAQ (reference sequence). With V trimmed by 2 bases and J by 10 bases, 11 bases remained unmatched. This CDR3 has 16 amino acids. The CDR3 coding sequence is TGTGCCAGCAGCTTACCCATGGGCGGGGACAGGGGGCGAGCTTTCTTT. This encodes CASSLPMGGDRGRAFF.

J is TRBJ1-2 and V is TRBV7-2, with 9 bases matching TRBD1. This CDR3 is 15 amino acids long. Germline assignment: CDR1 SGHTA and CDR2 FQGNSA. Trimming took 4 bases from V and 8 from J; bases not matched to a gene: 11. The CDR3 region has the DNA TGTGCCAGCAGCTCCCGGACAGGGGAAGGTACAGGCTACACCTTC. It yields the protein CASSSRTGEGTGYTF.

This clone was picked up one time. The chain combines TRBV29-1 with TRBJ2-7; perhaps D is TRBD1 or TRBD2 (5 bases each). Germline V gives CDR1 SQVTM, CDR2 ANQGSEA. V shed 7 bases and J shed 0 bases, with 13 bases lying between them. CDR3 length: 13 residues. CDR3 loop: CSATPGSSYEQYF. In DNA, the CDR3 is TGCAGCGCGACCCCAGGGAGCTCCTACGAGCAGTACTTC.

The V gene is TRBV10-3, the J gene TRBJ2-7, with 8 positions matching TRBD1. The germline V gene has CDR1 ENHRY and CDR2 SYGVKD. There are 17 residues in the CDR3. The V gene end was trimmed by 10 bases and the J gene end by 5 bases; junction bases not matched to a gene: 22. In nucleotides, the CDR3 is TGTGCCACGACAGGGGATGGGGGCGGCGCGGAACTCCACGAGCAGTACTTC. This gives the protein CATTGDGGGAELHEQYF.

The count of this clone is one. CDR3 amino acids: CAIRESSANEQFF. In DNA form, the CDR3 reads TGTGCCATCAGGGAATCTAGCGCCAATGAGCAGTTCTTC. The chain recombines TRBV10-3 with TRBJ2-1; a possible D gene is TRBD2 (6 bases). Germline V CDR1 and CDR2: ENHRY, SYGVKD. Trimming shortened V by 6 bases and J by 6 bases, and 12 bases separated the two germline ends. The CDR3 is 13 residues long.